These T cell receptor beta chains were read from a single sample in a study of identical twins. TCRdb processed the 5' RACE reads anew with MiXCR; each CDR3 protein has one entry. In the table there are under 250,000 distinct CDR3 sequences, around 6.8% of which are singletons. These data are also associated with another study on yellow fever vaccine responses in identical twins.

What was sequenced was memory (CD45RO+) T cells sorted from blood. Receptor source: a woman between 18 and 29 years old in good health. Each CDR3 is given with its conserved first and last residue. A D gene is named only where the DNA matches it firmly. The listing skips clone size in some rows; elsewhere it reads once, few, many or a size class.

clone_size,cdr3_length,j_call,v_call,d_call,cdr3_aa,cdr3_nt
many,14,TRBJ2-2,TRBV7-9,NA,CASLRTVNTGELFF,TGTGCCAGCCTCCGGACGGTGAACACCGGGGAGCTGTTTTTT
many,14,TRBJ1-1,TRBV24-1,NA,CATSERGGRAEAFF,TGTGCCACCAGTGAGAGAGGGGGTCGGGCTGAAGCTTTCTTT
many,19,TRBJ2-4,TRBV6-1,NA,CASSIDGEMGNLAKNIQYF,TGTGCCAGCAGCATTGATGGTGAGATGGGCAACCTAGCCAAAAACATTCAGTACTTC
many,15,TRBJ2-4,TRBV4-1,NA,CASSQAAANAPFQYF,TGCGCCAGCAGCCAAGCCGCTGCTAATGCCCCTTTTCAGTACTTC
NA,15,TRBJ2-1,TRBV20-1,NA,CSARPITSSYNEQFF,TGCAGTGCTAGACCCATTACGAGCTCCTACAATGAGCAGTTCTTC
NA,16,TRBJ2-2,TRBV6-4,TRBD2,CASSVEPSGAAGELFF,TGTGCCAGCAGTGTGGAGCCTAGCGGGGCGGCCGGGGAGCTGTTTTTT
NA,16,TRBJ2-3,TRBV5-1,TRBD2,CASSFSGGPGTDTQYF,TGCGCCAGCAGCTTTTCGGGGGGGCCGGGCACAGATACGCAGTATTTT
NA,18,TRBJ2-2,TRBV24-1,TRBD1,CATSPGQGTSFDTGELFF,TGTGCCACCTCCCCGGGACAGGGGACCTCGTTCGACACCGGGGAGCTGTTTTTT
few,15,TRBJ2-1,TRBV27,TRBD2,CASSLRLAGFNEQFF,TGTGCCAGCAGTTTGCGACTAGCGGGATTCAATGAGCAGTTCTTC
few,14,TRBJ1-5,TRBV6-2/TRBV6-3,NA,CASSYRAINQPQHF,TGTGCCAGCAGTTACCGGGCCATCAATCAGCCCCAGCATTTT
NA,15,TRBJ1-1,TRBV6-1,NA,CASSPPGQSNTEAFF,TGTGCCAGCAGCCCCCCCGGGCAGTCGAACACTGAAGCTTTCTTT
many,14,TRBJ1-6,TRBV3-1,NA,CASSQGSMNSPLHF,TGTGCCAGCAGCCAAGGTTCAATGAATTCACCCCTCCACTTT
NA,12,TRBJ1-2,TRBV28,NA,CAAGSLDYGYTF,TGTGCCGCCGGGAGTTTGGACTATGGCTACACCTTC
NA,14,TRBJ2-7,TRBV9,NA,CASSAQNWGYEQYF,TGTGCCAGCAGCGCCCAGAACTGGGGCTACGAGCAGTACTTC
many,17,TRBJ1-1,TRBV6-2/TRBV6-3,TRBD1,CASSYSLPRGPVTEAFF,TGTGCCAGCAGTTACTCGCTCCCCAGGGGGCCGGTGACTGAAGCTTTCTTT
many,14,TRBJ2-3,TRBV12-3/TRBV12-4,NA,CASTPRVGKDTQYF,TGTGCCAGCACCCCCCGGGTAGGGAAAGATACGCAGTATTTT
many,14,TRBJ1-1,TRBV12-3/TRBV12-4,NA,CASSLLGAVTEAFF,TGTGCCAGCAGTTTACTGGGGGCGGTCACTGAAGCTTTCTTT
NA,15,TRBJ2-1,TRBV20-1,NA,CSARDMALSYNEQFF,TGCAGTGCTAGAGATATGGCCTTATCCTACAATGAGCAGTTCTTC
many,15,TRBJ2-1,TRBV6-2/TRBV6-3,TRBD2,CASSYSGSRLNEQFF,TGTGCCAGCAGTTATAGCGGGAGTAGGTTGAATGAGCAGTTCTTC
many,14,TRBJ2-7,TRBV20-1,NA,CSATLGAGFNEQYF,TGCAGTGCTACCTTGGGGGCGGGATTCAACGAGCAGTACTTC
many,15,TRBJ2-7,TRBV29-1,NA,CSVDPALRKSYEQYF,TGCAGCGTTGATCCCGCATTACGAAAATCCTACGAGCAGTACTTC
NA,14,TRBJ1-2,TRBV3-1,NA,CASSQERGDYGYTF,TGTGCCAGCAGCCAAGAGAGAGGGGACTATGGCTACACCTTC
NA,14,TRBJ2-2,TRBV2,TRBD2,CASSVASGAGELFF,TGTGCCAGCAGTGTGGCTAGCGGGGCCGGGGAGCTGTTTTTT
few,12,TRBJ2-7,TRBV6-2/TRBV6-3,NA,CASSPVPHEQYF,TGTGCCAGTTCACCGGTTCCCCACGAGCAGTACTTC
NA,17,TRBJ2-5,TRBV30,TRBD1,CAWSAGIGTALKETQYF,TGTGCCTGGAGTGCCGGGATAGGGACAGCATTGAAAGAGACCCAGTACTTC